The rows below give T cell receptor beta chains drawn from one sample of a study of molecular identifiers for immune sequencing clone quantification. Each CDR3 protein is one row after TCRdb ran MiXCR on the PCR reads. The table shows about 630,000 distinct CDR3 sequences, with around 25% occurring only once. The sample consisted of naive CD8+ T cells from blood, with Jurkat cell RNA spiked in. These receptors all stem from a human donor in good health. Some libraries in this study had Jurkat cell RNA spiked in. Each CDR3 is given with its conserved first and last residue. The order of the fields is D gene, V gene, clone size, J gene, CDR3 DNA, CDR3 protein. A D gene is named only where the DNA matches it firmly. Clone size, where shown, is once, few, many, or a class for clones that have expanded.

>NA|TRBV6-2/TRBV6-3|NA|TRBJ1-5
TGTGCCAGCAGTTTCCAGGGTTTATTTGGTCAGCCCCAGCATTTT
CASSFQGLFGQPQHF
>NA|TRBV7-6|NA|TRBJ2-5
TGTGCCAGCAGCTCCTCCTACGGATACCAAGAGACCCAGTACTTC
CASSSSYGYQETQYF
>NA|TRBV5-1|NA|TRBJ1-1
TGCGCCAGCAGCCCCCTGACAGCCTTGAACGCTGAAGCTTTCTTT
CASSPLTALNAEAFF
>NA|TRBV7-9|few|TRBJ2-6
TGTGCCAGCCAATCTGGGGCCAACGTCCTGACTTTC
CASQSGANVLTF
>TRBD2|TRBV2|many|TRBJ2-7
TGTGCCAGCAGTGAAGCGCTGCGGGAGTTCTACGAGCAGTACTTC
CASSEALREFYEQYF
>NA|TRBV5-1|NA|TRBJ2-7
TGCGCCAGCAGCTTGGTGCCCGGAAGGAGATCCTACGAGCAGTACTTC
CASSLVPGRRSYEQYF
>NA|TRBV20-1|NA|TRBJ1-4
TGCAGTGCTAGACATGAAAAACTGGTTTTT
CSARHEKLVF
>NA|TRBV28|few|TRBJ1-2
TGTGCCAGCAGTTTGCCCACCGGATACTATGGCTACACCTTC
CASSLPTGYYGYTF
>NA|TRBV19|few|TRBJ2-5
TGTGCCAGTAGTATAGGGGTCACGAACCAAGAGACCCAGTACTTC
CASSIGVTNQETQYF
>TRBD1|TRBV19|NA|TRBJ1-1
TGTGCCAGTAGAAATCAGGGGGCTGGAACTGAAGCTTCCTTT
CASRNQGAGTEASF
>TRBD1|TRBV27|few|TRBJ2-4
TGTGCCAGCAGCCGCCTGGGGACAGGGGGCGCAGCCAAAAACATTCAGTACTTC
CASSRLGTGGAAKNIQYF
>TRBD1|TRBV6-5|NA|TRBJ1-2
TGTGCCAGCACAGGGGGGAACTATGGCTACACCTTC
CASTGGNYGYTF
>NA|TRBV20-1|NA|TRBJ2-7
TGCAGTGCTAGACCGTCGGCCTCTCTCGAGCAGTACTTC
CSARPSASLEQYF
>NA|TRBV12-3/TRBV12-4|NA|TRBJ1-1
TGTGCCAGCAGTCCATCCGGGGCTATGAACACTGAAGCCTCCTTT
CASSPSGAMNTEASF
>TRBD2|TRBV9|few|TRBJ2-7
TGTGCCAGCAGCGTAGATGATAGCGGGGGGGCTTACGAGCAGTACTTC
CASSVDDSGGAYEQYF
>NA|TRBV20-1|NA|TRBJ1-1
TGCAGTGCTAGCGTAGGGGCTGAAAACACTGAAGCTTTCTTT
CSASVGAENTEAFF